This TCR beta chain originates from a study of CD8 T cells in Susac syndrome. With random hexamers, reverse transcription was performed on about 0.45 to 1 ug of RNA. TCRdb reprocessed the immunoSEQ multiplex PCR reads via MiXCR and lists one record per CDR3 protein. In the table there are tens of thousands of distinct CDR3 sequences, roughly 94% of which are singletons. The CDR3 has 15 amino acids. Per germline, CDR1 SGHRS and CDR2 YFSETQ. V was shortened by 0 bases and J by 4 bases, with 13 bases between the two germline ends. The chain is built from TRBV5-1 and TRBJ1-2; D perhaps matches TRBD1 (6 bases). The receptor comes from a human donor with Susac syndrome. The specimen was CD8+ T cells from PBMCs. The CDR3 DNA is TGCGCCAGCAGCTTGGTAGAGGGGGTCGGCTATGGCTACACCTTC. Translation: CASSLVEGVGYGYTF.